This T cell receptor (beta chain) was found in a study of T cell clonality in common variable immunodeficiency (dated by TCRdb to between 2014 and 2017). Summary of the overall study and its limitations: Patient heterogeneity within the CVID cohort put limits on correlating repertoire features with clinical complications. CVID TCRbeta sequences reportedly showed fewer deletions and N-nucleotide insertions and lacked highly modified clones with 13 or more V deletions. According to the authors, finding the cause of the higher clonality in CVID would require sequencing the repertoires of T cell subpopulations. Even though DNA input was equal, the average per sample came to 82,000 or so unique sequences for controls compared with about 31,547 for CVID samples. TCRbeta clonality was higher in CVID subjects than in healthy controls (t-test p = 0.018), and the increase was most characteristic of about a third of subjects. Fewer TCRbeta clones were shared among CVID subjects than among healthy controls (p < 0.0001).

Diagnosis of CVID followed standard criteria, namely serum IgG, IgA and/or IgM below the normal range together with specific antibody deficiency. A total of 45 or so subjects (roughly 15 female and 30 or so male; age range about 9 to 65 years, mean age around 40) were included in the CVID group. Most of the CVID patients and most of the healthy controls were of Caucasian heritage. At the time of study participation, every CVID subject had been on replacement immunoglobulin therapy for at least one year. When blood was collected, none of the CVID subjects were ill or on immunomodulatory or immunosuppressive medication. Heparinized peripheral whole blood samples of about 5 to 8 ml were collected from each donor. TCRbeta CDR3 repertoires were sequenced from genomic DNA of adults with common variable immune deficiency (CVID) and healthy adult controls. Diluted blood was subjected to density centrifugation over Hypaque 1077 or Ficoll-Paque for isolation of peripheral blood mononuclear cells. Genomic DNA was obtained from unsorted mononuclear cells using either Qiagen column purification or a centrifugation-based method.

A word on this clone: Its antigen specificity is not known. Read sequence stops 3 residues before the CDR3 end, and the germline J gene provides the missing end.

Equivalent amounts of genomic DNA from CVID and control samples were used as sequencing input. For every sample, a 60 bp segment covering the rearranged TCRbeta CDR3 region was amplified and then sequenced. The immunoSEQ assay, a bias-corrected multiplex PCR with high-throughput sequencing, was employed for TCRbeta amplification. On the authors' methods: Every unique nucleotide sequence was considered a clone and was annotated with V, D and J genes, copy number and frequency. Sequences were labeled productive if in frame, and non-productive if out of frame or containing stop codons. As previously described, clonality was computed from Shannon's entropy. The predicted amino acid sequences of productive clones were used to derive mean CDR3 Kyte-Doolittle hydropathy. Hierarchical clustering of scaled V gene usage was performed with the R hclust function using Manhattan distance and complete linkage. Sharing of clones by CDR3 amino acid sequence was evaluated by resampling 12 repertoires per group over 100 rounds. The repertoires were searched for about 70 published EBV-specific TCRbeta sequences and 245 published CMV-specific TCRbeta sequences. A couple of CVID samples that yielded fewer than 10,000 sequences were excluded from the analysis, so around 40 CVID repertoires were retained. As stored in TCRdb, this immuneACCESS dataset retains in-frame rearrangements with V and J assigned. A fraction of the clones does not appear; measured against another copy, unresolved V genes explain less than half of the discrepancy, and the remainder lacks a known reason. The DNA gave D and trimming, while V, J and clone size come from that table. This sample has around 42,000 clones, none of them a singleton. The top ten clonotypes cover approximately 5.6% of the sample.

In the germline V gene (reference sequence), CDR1 corresponds to LNHDA and CDR2 to SQIVND. Its CDR3 holds 15 amino acids, cysteine through phenylalanine. The DNA shown is the part of the CDR3 that was read: 36 bases, in frame from base 1. The germline ends are 18 bases apart after V is trimmed by 5 bases and J by 7 bases. This clonotype was obtained from a human donor with common variable immunodeficiency. Sequences were obtained from peripheral blood mononuclear cells. The chain joins TRBV19 to TRBJ1-5, with a tentative D gene TRBD1 over 6 matching bases. Partial CDR3 DNA: TGTGCCAGTAGTCCTTCACACAGGGTTCAGCAGCCC. Its protein reads: CASSPSHRVQQP. The CDR3 in its entirety is CASSPSHRVQQPQHF.